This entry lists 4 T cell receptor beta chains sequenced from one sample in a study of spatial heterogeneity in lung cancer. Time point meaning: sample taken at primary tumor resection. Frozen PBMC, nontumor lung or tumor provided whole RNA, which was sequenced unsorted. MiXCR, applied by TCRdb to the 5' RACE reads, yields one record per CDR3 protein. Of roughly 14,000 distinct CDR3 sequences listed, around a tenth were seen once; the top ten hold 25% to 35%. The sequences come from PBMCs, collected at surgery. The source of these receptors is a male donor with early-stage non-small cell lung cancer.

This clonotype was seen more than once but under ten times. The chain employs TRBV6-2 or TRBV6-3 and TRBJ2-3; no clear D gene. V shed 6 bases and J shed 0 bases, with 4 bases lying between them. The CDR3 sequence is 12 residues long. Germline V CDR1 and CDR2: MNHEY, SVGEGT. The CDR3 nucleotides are TGTGCCAGCAGGGAGAGCACAGATACGCAGTATTTT. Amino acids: CASRESTDTQYF.

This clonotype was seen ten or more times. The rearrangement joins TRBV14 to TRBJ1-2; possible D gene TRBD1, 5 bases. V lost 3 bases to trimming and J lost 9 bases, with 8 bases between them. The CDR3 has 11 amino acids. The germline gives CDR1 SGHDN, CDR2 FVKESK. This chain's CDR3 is CASSQGPRYTF. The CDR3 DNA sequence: TGTGCCAGCAGCCAGGGGCCTCGCTACACCTTC.

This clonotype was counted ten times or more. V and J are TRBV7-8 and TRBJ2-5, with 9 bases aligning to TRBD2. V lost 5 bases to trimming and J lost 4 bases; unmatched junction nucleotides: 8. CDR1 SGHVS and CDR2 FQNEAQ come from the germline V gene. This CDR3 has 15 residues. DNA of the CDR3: TGTGCCAGCAGCCCCGCGGTAGCGGGAGCAGAGACCCAGTACTTC. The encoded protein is CASSPAVAGAETQYF.

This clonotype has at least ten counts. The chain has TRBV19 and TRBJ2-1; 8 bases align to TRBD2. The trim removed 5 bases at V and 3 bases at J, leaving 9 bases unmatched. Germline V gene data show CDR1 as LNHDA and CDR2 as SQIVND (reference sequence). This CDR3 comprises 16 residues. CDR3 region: CASSSSGSGIYNEQFF. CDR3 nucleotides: TGTGCCAGTAGTTCCAGTGGTAGCGGGATCTACAATGAGCAGTTCTTC. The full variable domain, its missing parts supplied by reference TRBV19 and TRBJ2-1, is DGGITQSPKYLFRKEGQNVTLSCEQNLNHDAMYWYRQDPGQGLRLIYYSQIVNDFQKGDIAEGYSVSREKKESFPLTVTSAQKNPTAFYLCASSSSGSGIYNEQFFGPGTRLTVL.